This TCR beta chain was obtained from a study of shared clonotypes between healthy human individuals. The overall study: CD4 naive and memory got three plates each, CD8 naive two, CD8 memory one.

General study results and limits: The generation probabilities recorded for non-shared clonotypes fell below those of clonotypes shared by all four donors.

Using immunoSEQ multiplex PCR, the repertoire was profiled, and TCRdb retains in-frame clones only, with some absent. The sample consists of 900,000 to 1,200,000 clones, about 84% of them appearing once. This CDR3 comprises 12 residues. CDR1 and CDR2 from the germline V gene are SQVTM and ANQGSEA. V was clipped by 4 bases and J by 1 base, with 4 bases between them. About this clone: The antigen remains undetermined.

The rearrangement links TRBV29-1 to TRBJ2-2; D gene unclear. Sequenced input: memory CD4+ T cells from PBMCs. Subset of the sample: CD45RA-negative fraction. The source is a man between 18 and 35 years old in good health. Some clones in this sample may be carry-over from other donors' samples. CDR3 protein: CSVVQNTGELFF. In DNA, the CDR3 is TGCAGCGTTGTACAGAACACCGGGGAGCTGTTTTTT.